This T cell receptor (beta chain) comes out of a study of radiotherapy plus CTLA-4 blockade in lung cancer. CDR1 is SNHLY and CDR2 is FYNNEI in the germline V gene. The V gene end was trimmed by 4 bases and the J gene end by 8 bases; junction bases not matched to a gene: 7. The CDR3 spans 13 residues. Clones were read by immunoSEQ multiplex PCR, and TCRdb kept only the in-frame ones, dropping some. This table holds 110,000 or so clones, 78% found once. Sequenced material: peripheral blood, taken from a patient treated with radiotherapy plus ipilimumab. The rearrangement links TRBV2 to TRBJ1-2; TRBD1 matches at 7 bases. The TCR sequence derives from a human donor with non-small cell lung cancer who had a partial response to radiotherapy plus ipilimumab. The CDR3 region has the DNA TGTGCCAGCAGTGTTACAGGGGACTCGGGCTACACCTTC. Translation gives CASSVTGDSGYTF.